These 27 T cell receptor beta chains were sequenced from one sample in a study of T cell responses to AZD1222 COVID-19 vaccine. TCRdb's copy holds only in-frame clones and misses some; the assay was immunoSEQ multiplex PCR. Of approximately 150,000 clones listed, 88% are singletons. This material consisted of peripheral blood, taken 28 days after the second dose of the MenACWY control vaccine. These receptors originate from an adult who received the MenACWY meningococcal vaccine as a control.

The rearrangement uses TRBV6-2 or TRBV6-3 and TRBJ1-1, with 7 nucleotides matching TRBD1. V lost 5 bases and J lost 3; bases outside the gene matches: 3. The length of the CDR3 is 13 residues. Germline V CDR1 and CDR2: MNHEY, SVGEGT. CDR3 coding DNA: TGTGCCAGCAGTCCACAGGGGTACACTGAAGCTTTCTTT. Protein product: CASSPQGYTEAFF.

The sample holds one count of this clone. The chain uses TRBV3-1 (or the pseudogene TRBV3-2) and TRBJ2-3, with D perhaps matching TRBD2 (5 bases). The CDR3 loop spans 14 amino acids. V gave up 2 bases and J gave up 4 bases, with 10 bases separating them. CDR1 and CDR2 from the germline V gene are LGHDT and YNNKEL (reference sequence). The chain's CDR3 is CASSQRGAADTQYF. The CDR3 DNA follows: TGTGCCAGCAGCCAACGGGGAGCGGCAGATACGCAGTATTTT.

CDR3 protein: CASSDSGGRYGYTF. The CDR3 DNA is TGTGCCAGCAGTGATAGTGGGGGGCGCTATGGCTACACCTTC. The chain employs TRBV6-1 and TRBJ1-2, with TRBD1 as a possible D gene (6 bases). CDR3 length: 14 amino acids. The V end lost 3 bases, the J end lost 4 bases, and 12 bases lay between the germline ends. The germline V gene encodes CDR1 MNHNS and CDR2 SASEGT.

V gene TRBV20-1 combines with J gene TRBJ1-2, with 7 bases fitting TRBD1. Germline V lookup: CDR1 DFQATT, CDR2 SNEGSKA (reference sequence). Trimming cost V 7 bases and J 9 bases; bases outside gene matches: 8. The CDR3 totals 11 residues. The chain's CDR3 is CSVRDRASYTF. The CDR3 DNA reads TGCAGTGTCAGAGACAGGGCCAGCTACACCTTC.

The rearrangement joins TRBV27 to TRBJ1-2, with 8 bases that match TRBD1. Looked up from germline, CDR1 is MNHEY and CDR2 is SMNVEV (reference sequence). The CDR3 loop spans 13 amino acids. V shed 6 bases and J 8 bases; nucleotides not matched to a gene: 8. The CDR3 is CASRPGTGGGYTF. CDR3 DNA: TGTGCCAGCAGACCCGGGACAGGAGGGGGCTACACCTTC.

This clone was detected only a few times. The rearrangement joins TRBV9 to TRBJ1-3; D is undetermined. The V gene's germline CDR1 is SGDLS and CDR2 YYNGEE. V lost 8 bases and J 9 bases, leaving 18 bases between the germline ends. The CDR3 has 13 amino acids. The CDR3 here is CASDSPAAGTIYF. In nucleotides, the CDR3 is TGTGCCAGTGACTCGCCCGCCGCGGGCACCATATATTTT.

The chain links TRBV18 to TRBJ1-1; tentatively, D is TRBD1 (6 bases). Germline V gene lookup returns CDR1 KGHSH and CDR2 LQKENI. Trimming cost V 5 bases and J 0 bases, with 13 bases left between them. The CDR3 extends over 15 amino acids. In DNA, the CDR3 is TGTGCCAGCTCATCCACGGACAGTATGAACACTGAAGCTTTCTTT. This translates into CASSSTDSMNTEAFF.

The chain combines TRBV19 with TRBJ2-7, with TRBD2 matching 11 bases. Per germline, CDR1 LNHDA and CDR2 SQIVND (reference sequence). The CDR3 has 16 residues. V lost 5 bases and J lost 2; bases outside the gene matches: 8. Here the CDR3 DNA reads TGTGCCAGTAGTTTCTCCGGGACTAGCGGCGCCTACGAGCAGTACTTC. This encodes CASSFSGTSGAYEQYF.

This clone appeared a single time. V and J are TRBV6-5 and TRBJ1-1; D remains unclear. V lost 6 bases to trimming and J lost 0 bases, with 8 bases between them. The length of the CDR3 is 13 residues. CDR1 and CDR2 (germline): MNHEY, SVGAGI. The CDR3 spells CASRVLMNTEAFF. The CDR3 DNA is TGTGCCAGCAGAGTGCTCATGAACACTGAAGCTTTCTTT.

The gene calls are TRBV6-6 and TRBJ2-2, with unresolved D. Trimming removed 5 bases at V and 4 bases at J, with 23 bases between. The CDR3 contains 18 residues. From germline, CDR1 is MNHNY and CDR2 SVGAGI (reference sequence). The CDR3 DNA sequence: TGTGCCAGCAGTCCCCCGGGCCTCACCACCCTCGTCACCGGGGAGCTGTTTTTT. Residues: CASSPPGLTTLVTGELFF.

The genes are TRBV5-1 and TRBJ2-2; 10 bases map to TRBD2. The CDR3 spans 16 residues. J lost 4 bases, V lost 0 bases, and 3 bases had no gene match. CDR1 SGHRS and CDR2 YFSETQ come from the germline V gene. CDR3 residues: CASSLEPSGSTGELFF. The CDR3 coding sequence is TGCGCCAGCAGCTTGGAACCTAGCGGGAGCACCGGGGAGCTGTTTTTT.

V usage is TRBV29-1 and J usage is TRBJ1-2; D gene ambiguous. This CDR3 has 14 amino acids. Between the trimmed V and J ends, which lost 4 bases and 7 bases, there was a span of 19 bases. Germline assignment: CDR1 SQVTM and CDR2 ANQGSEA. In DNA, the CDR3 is TGCAGCGTTGTGGTTCGAGACGGGAGTTTTGGCTACACCTTC. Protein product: CSVVVRDGSFGYTF.

The CDR3 DNA reads TGTGCCACCAGCAGCTACGAAAGCCTTAGCAATCAGCCCCAGCATTTT. Protein sequence: CATSSYESLSNQPQHF. V usage is TRBV15 and J usage is TRBJ1-5; no reliable D call. Between the trimmed V and J ends, which lost 3 bases and 0 bases, there was a span of 12 bases. CDR1 is LNHNV, CDR2 YYDKDF, per germline (reference sequence). This CDR3 spans 16 amino acids.

CDR3 nucleotides: TGTGCCAGCTCACTGTCCGGGACAGGGATAAGGGAGCAGTACTTC. The encoded protein is CASSLSGTGIREQYF. The J gene is TRBJ2-7, the V gene TRBV18, with 9 bases matching TRBD1. Germline assignment: CDR1 KGHSH and CDR2 LQKENI. The CDR3 is made up of 15 amino acids. V lost 4 bases and J lost 7; bases outside the gene matches: 11.

The CDR3 nucleotides are TGCGCCAGCAGCCAAGATCGCGGTCAGGGGTATGGAAACACCATATATTTT. Its translation: CASSQDRGQGYGNTIYF. The rearrangement links TRBV4-3 to TRBJ1-3, with D tentatively TRBD1 (6 bases). Trimming left V 0 bases short and J 3 bases short, with 15 bases between. The germline CDR1 and CDR2 sequences are LGHNA and YSLEER. This CDR3 spans 17 amino acids.

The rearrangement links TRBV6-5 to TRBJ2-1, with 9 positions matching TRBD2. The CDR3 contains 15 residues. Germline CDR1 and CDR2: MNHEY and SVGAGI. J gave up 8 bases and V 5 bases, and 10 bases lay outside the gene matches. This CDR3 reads CASSIAGASTHEQFF. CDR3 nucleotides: TGTGCCAGCAGTATAGCGGGAGCTAGTACCCATGAGCAGTTCTTC.

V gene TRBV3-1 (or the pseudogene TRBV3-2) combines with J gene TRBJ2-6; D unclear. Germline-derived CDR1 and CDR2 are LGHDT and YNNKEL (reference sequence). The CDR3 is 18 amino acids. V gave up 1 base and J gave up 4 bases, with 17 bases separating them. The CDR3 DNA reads TGTGCCAGCAGCCAAGCACCCACTTGGGTAACCGGGGCCAACGTCCTGACTTTC. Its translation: CASSQAPTWVTGANVLTF.

The CDR3 bases are TGTGCCAGCAGCTTTAGTACAGGGGGCAACTATAATTCACCCCTCCACTTT. It codes for CASSFSTGGNYNSPLHF. V is TRBV7-2 and J is TRBJ1-6, with TRBD1 matching 9 bases. From germline, CDR1 is SGHTA and CDR2 FQGNSA. Germline trimming cut 3 bases from V and 3 bases from J; bases unmatched to any gene: 6. CDR3 length equals 17 residues.

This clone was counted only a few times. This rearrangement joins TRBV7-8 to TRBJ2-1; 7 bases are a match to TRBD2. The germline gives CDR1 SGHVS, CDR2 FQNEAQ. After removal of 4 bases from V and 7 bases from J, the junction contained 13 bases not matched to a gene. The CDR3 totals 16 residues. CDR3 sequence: CASSSAWAGVVNEQFF. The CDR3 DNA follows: TGTGCCAGCAGCTCTGCCTGGGCGGGGGTGGTAAATGAGCAGTTCTTC.

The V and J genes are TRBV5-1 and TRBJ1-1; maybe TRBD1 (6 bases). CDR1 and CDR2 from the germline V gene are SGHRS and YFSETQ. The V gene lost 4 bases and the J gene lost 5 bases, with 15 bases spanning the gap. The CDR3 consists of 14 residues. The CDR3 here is CASSTINRVTEAFF. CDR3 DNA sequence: TGCGCCAGCAGCACAATAAACAGGGTAACTGAAGCTTTCTTT.

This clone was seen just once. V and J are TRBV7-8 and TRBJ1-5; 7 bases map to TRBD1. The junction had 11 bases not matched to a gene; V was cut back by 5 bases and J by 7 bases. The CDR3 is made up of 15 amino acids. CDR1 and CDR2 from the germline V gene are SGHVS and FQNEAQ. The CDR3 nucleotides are TGTGCCAGCAGCCAGGGACAGCCAATATGGCAGCCCCAGCATTTT. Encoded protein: CASSQGQPIWQPQHF.

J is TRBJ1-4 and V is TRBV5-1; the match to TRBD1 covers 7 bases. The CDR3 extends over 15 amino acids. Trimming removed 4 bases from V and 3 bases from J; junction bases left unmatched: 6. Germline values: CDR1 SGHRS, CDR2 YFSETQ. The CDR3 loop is CASSQRQGPNEKLFF. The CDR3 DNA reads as TGCGCCAGCAGCCAAAGACAGGGTCCTAATGAAAAACTGTTTTTT. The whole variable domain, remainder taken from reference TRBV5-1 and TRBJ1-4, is KAGVTQTPRYLIKTRGQQVTLSCSPISGHRSVSWYQQTPGQGLQFLFEYFSETQRNKGNFPGRFSGRQFSNSRSEMNVSTLELGDSALYLCASSQRQGPNEKLFFGSGTQLSVL.

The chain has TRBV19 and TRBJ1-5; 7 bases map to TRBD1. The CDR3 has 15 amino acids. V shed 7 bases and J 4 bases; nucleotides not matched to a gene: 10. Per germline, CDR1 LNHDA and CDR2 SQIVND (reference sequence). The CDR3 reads CASIPDRLGNQPQHF. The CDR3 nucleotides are TGTGCCAGTATCCCGGACAGGTTGGGTAATCAGCCCCAGCATTTT.

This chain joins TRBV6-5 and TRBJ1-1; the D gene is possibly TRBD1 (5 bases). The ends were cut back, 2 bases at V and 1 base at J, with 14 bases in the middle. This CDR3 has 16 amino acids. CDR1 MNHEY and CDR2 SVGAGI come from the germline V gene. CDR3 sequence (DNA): TGTGCCAGCAGTTACGCGGTTGGGACGGCGAACACTGAAGCTTTCTTT. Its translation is CASSYAVGTANTEAFF.

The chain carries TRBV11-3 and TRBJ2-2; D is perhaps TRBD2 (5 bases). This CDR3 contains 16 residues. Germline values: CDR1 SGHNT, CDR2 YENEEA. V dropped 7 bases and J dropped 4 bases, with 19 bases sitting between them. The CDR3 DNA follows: TGTGCCAGCAAGTTCGGCGGGTTTGCGGGCACCGGGGAGCTGTTTTTT. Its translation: CASKFGGFAGTGELFF.

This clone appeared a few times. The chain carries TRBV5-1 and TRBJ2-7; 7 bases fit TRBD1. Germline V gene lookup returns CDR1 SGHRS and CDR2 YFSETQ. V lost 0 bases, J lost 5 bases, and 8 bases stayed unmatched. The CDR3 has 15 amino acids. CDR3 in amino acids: CASSLEVQGFDEQYF. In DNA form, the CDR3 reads TGCGCCAGCAGCTTGGAGGTACAGGGGTTCGACGAGCAGTACTTC.

CDR3 bases: TGCGCCAGCAGCTTGGGACTAGCGGTTGATACGCAGTATTTT. This codes for CASSLGLAVDTQYF. The rearrangement uses TRBV5-1 and TRBJ2-3; 9 bases align to TRBD2. This CDR3 spans 14 amino acids. Germline loops: CDR1 SGHRS, CDR2 YFSETQ. The junction had 2 bases not matched to a gene; V was cut back by 0 bases and J by 6 bases.